Here is one T cell receptor beta chain with its context. The sample originates from a study of blood T cell repertoires in COVID-19. Profiled with immunoSEQ multiplex PCR; TCRdb holds only in-frame clones, not every one. The sample consists of about 210,000 clones, around 90% of them appearing once. CDR1 is MNHEY, CDR2 SVGAGI, per germline. The CDR3 spans 12 residues. V lost 5 bases to trimming and J lost 7 bases, with 6 bases between them. Sequencing was carried out using peripheral blood. J is TRBJ1-6 and V is TRBV6-5; D unclear. The sequence was obtained from a man aged 25-40 years with acute or convalescent COVID-19. CDR3 sequence: CASSRRNSPLHF. Written as DNA, the CDR3 is TGTGCCAGCAGTAGGAGAAATTCACCCCTCCACTTT.